This entry lists 26 T cell receptor beta chains sequenced from one sample in a study of CD8 T cells in ankylosing spondylitis. Via MiXCR, TCRdb re-called the 5' RACE reads, giving one row per CDR3 protein. The table has approximately 250,000 distinct CDR3 sequences, around 8% seen once. The sequencing input was blood, either unsorted or a sorted T cell fraction (not recorded which). Receptors originate from a female donor with ankylosing spondylitis or in good health (not recorded which).

In its sample, this clonotype was seen a few times. V gene TRBV14 combines with J gene TRBJ2-7; TRBD1 agrees at 8 bases. The CDR3 sequence is 14 residues long. CDR1 is SGHDN, CDR2 FVKESK, per germline. Unmatched junction bases numbered 2, after V lost 2 bases and J lost 2 bases. CDR3: CASSQRQGPYEQYF. Here the CDR3 DNA reads TGTGCCAGCAGCCAACGACAGGGGCCCTACGAGCAGTACTTC.

This chain joins TRBV7-2 and TRBJ2-1, with 7 bases fitting TRBD2. The CDR3 is made up of 13 amino acids. Unmatched junction bases numbered 9, after V lost 1 base and J lost 15 bases. CDR1 and CDR2 from the germline V gene are SGHTA and FQGNSA. For the CDR3, the DNA is TGTGCCAGCAGCTTAGGGAGCGGGATGTTCGGGTTCTTC. This translates into CASSLGSGMFGFF.

Concerning this clonotype: The junction differs from germline at one of its ends, possibly a read error. CDR3 DNA: TGCGCCAGCAGCATAGGCGGGCTCGGGAATTCACCCCTCCACTTT. Translated: CASSIGGLGNSPLHF. The chain is built from TRBV9 and TRBJ1-6; D remains ambiguous. This CDR3 has 15 amino acids. Germline values: CDR1 SGDLS, CDR2 YYNGEE.

In this sample, this clonotype turned up many times. The chain couples TRBV20-1 to TRBJ2-3; D may be TRBD2 (5 bases). CDR1 and CDR2 from the germline V gene are DFQATT and SNEGSKA (reference sequence). This CDR3 spans 16 amino acids. V was clipped by 3 bases and J by 0 bases, with 16 bases between them. CDR3 region: CSARAPGGFSTDTQYF. Written as DNA, the CDR3 is TGCAGTGCTAGGGCCCCTGGCGGGTTTAGCACAGATACGCAGTATTTT.

The chain couples TRBV20-1 to TRBJ2-7, with D unclear. The CDR3 has 12 amino acids. Germline CDR1 reads DFQATT; CDR2 reads SNEGSKA (reference sequence). CDR3 in amino acids: CSFRWGSYEQYF. CDR3 sequence (DNA): TGCAGCTTTAGATGGGGCTCCTACGAGCAGTACTTC.

V gene TRBV20-1 combines with J gene TRBJ2-1, with TRBD1 matching 8 bases. Germline V gene data show CDR1 as DFQATT and CDR2 as SNEGSKA (reference sequence). There are 13 residues in the CDR3. V lost 4 bases and J lost 3; bases outside the gene matches: 2. In nucleotides, the CDR3 is TGCAGTGCTACGGGACAGGTCTACAATGAGCAGTTCTTC. Protein sequence: CSATGQVYNEQFF.

This chain joins TRBV5-5 and TRBJ2-7, with D possibly TRBD2 on 6 matching bases. Germline CDR1 and CDR2: SGHKS and YYEKEE (reference sequence). The CDR3 loop spans 15 amino acids. V gave up 4 bases and J gave up 2 bases, with 16 bases separating them. CDR3 coding DNA: TGTGCCAGCAGCCTGACCTTCGGGGAGGCCTACGAGCAGTACTTC. This gives the protein CASSLTFGEAYEQYF.

This clonotype appeared many times. This sequence joins TRBV7-8 and TRBJ1-5, with D possibly matching TRBD1 (6 bases). In germline, CDR1 is SGHVS, CDR2 FQNEAQ. The CDR3 totals 15 residues. Trimming pared 5 bases from V and 4 bases from J, leaving 15 bases between. In DNA form, the CDR3 reads TGTGCCAGCAGCCCCAGAGGGGGAATGAATCAGCCCCAGCATTTT. This sequence encodes CASSPRGGMNQPQHF.

In its sample, this clonotype was seen many times. This chain uses TRBV12-3 or TRBV12-4 with TRBJ1-4, with D tentatively TRBD1 (5 bases). The CDR3 length is 17 residues. The germline V and J ends were trimmed by 10 bases and 0 bases, with 21 bases remaining between them. The CDR3 spells CATHPGYSSATNEKLFF. CDR3 coding DNA: TGTGCCACCCATCCAGGGTACAGCTCCGCAACTAATGAAAAACTGTTTTTT.

This clonotype appeared a few times. The chain couples TRBV19 to TRBJ1-4; TRBD1 is a possible D gene (6 bases). The CDR3 length is 14 residues. V was pared by 7 bases and J by 10 bases, with 19 bases between. Germline V CDR1 and CDR2: LNHDA, SQIVND (reference sequence). CDR3 protein: CASNQGTRGGKLFF. The CDR3 bases are TGTGCCAGTAACCAGGGGACAAGAGGAGGAAAACTGTTTTTT.

This rearrangement joins TRBV20-1 to TRBJ1-1; D unresolved. The CDR3 totals 16 residues. Trimming took 0 bases from V and 4 from J, leaving 18 bases between them. CDR1 is DFQATT, CDR2 SNEGSKA, per germline (reference sequence). CDR3 in amino acids: CSARDLFFSGSTEAFF. In DNA, the CDR3 is TGCAGTGCTAGAGATCTATTTTTCTCGGGGAGCACTGAAGCTTTCTTT.

This chain joins TRBV6-2 or TRBV6-3 and TRBJ2-7; no definite D call. Deletions cut 1 base from V and 7 bases from J, with 5 bases between. CDR1 and CDR2 from the germline V gene are MNHEY and SVGEGT. The CDR3 covers 11 residues. Here the CDR3 DNA reads TGTGCCAGCAGTTACTTGTGGGAGCAGTACTTC. It yields the protein CASSYLWEQYF.

This clonotype was recorded a few times. The chain couples TRBV15 to TRBJ2-2; D may match TRBD1 or TRBD2 (6 bases each). The CDR3 has 16 residues. CDR1 is LNHNV, CDR2 YYDKDF, per germline (reference sequence). Trimming removed 0 bases from V and 3 bases from J, with 11 bases in between. The CDR3 sequence is CATSRDRGADTGELFF. CDR3 nucleotide sequence: TGTGCCACCAGCAGAGATAGGGGGGCGGACACCGGGGAGCTGTTTTTT.

The chain has TRBV27 and TRBJ2-3, with 13 bases identical to TRBD2. The trim removed 6 bases at V and 6 bases at J, leaving 6 bases unmatched. Germline CDR1 reads MNHEY; CDR2 reads SMNVEV (reference sequence). This CDR3 is built from 15 residues. The CDR3 region is CASSPRTSGSDTQYF. Written as DNA, the CDR3 is TGTGCCAGCAGCCCCAGGACTAGCGGGAGTGATACGCAGTATTTT.

The table lists this clonotype with many counts. The rearrangement links TRBV7-9 to TRBJ2-1, with 7 bases identical to TRBD2. Germline V lookup: CDR1 SEHNR, CDR2 FQNEAQ (reference sequence). With V trimmed by 5 bases and J by 7 bases, 2 bases remained unmatched. The CDR3 loop spans 12 amino acids. CDR3 in amino acids: CASSEAGNEQFF. The CDR3 DNA reads as TGTGCCAGCAGCGAAGCGGGAAATGAGCAGTTCTTC.

The chain recombines TRBV7-8 with TRBJ2-7, with 7 bases identical to TRBD2. The CDR3 has 18 amino acids. Germline V gene sequence: CDR1 SGHVS, CDR2 FQNEAQ. Unmatched junction bases numbered 24, after V lost 6 bases and J lost 7 bases. The CDR3 here is CASSSRARLARDPGEQYF. CDR3 sequence (DNA): TGTGCCAGCAGTTCGCGGGCTAGACTAGCCCGGGACCCAGGAGAGCAGTACTTC. Together with reference TRBV7-8 and TRBJ2-7, the CDR3 gives the full variable domain: GAGVSQSPRYKVAKRGQDVALRCDPISGHVSLFWYQQALGQGPEFLTYFQNEAQLDKSGLPSDRFFAERPEGSVSTLKIQRTQQEDSAVYLCASSSRARLARDPGEQYFGPGTRLTVT.

This clonotype was counted at least ten times. This chain joins TRBV29-1 and TRBJ2-1; TRBD2 matches at 13 bases. This CDR3 has 15 residues. Per the germline V gene, CDR1 is SQVTM and CDR2 is ANQGSEA. Trimming cost V 1 base and J 8 bases; bases outside gene matches: 5. The CDR3 DNA is TGCAGCGTTGAAGGGGGACTAGCGGGAAGACATGAGCAGTTCTTC. As protein: CSVEGGLAGRHEQFF.

This clonotype was observed a handful of times. The chain joins TRBV7-3 to TRBJ1-1; D possibly corresponds to TRBD1 (5 bases). Between the trimmed V and J ends, which lost 8 bases and 6 bases, there was a span of 13 bases. This CDR3 is 12 amino acids long. The germline gives CDR1 SGHTA, CDR2 FQGTGA. In DNA form, the CDR3 reads TGTGCCAGCGGAACCGGGGGTGCTGAAGCTTTCTTT. Encoded protein: CASGTGGAEAFF.

Ten or more counts support this clonotype. The chain recombines TRBV27 with TRBJ2-7; D may be TRBD2 (5 bases). Trimming took 8 bases from V and 0 from J, leaving 14 bases between them. CDR3 length: 14 amino acids. The germline CDR1 and CDR2 sequences are MNHEY and SMNVEV (reference sequence). CDR3 sequence reads: CASRSPGSSYEQYF. For the CDR3, the DNA is TGTGCCAGCCGGTCCCCGGGGAGCTCCTACGAGCAGTACTTC.

The table lists this clonotype with a few counts. The chain is built from TRBV3-1 and TRBJ1-1; D uncertain. Trimming cost V 4 bases and J 3 bases, with 15 bases left between them. Per the germline V gene, CDR1 is LGHDT and CDR2 is YNNKEL (reference sequence). The CDR3 has 15 amino acids. The CDR3 sequence: CASSPGPRPYTEAFF. CDR3 in DNA: TGTGCCAGCAGCCCCGGACCCAGACCTTACACTGAAGCTTTCTTT. The full variable domain, rest sourced from reference TRBV3-1 and TRBJ1-1, is DTAVSQTPKYLVTQMGNDKSIKCEQNLGHDTMYWYKQDSKKFLKIMFSYNNKELIINETVPNRFSPKSPDKAHLNLHINSLELGDSAVYFCASSPGPRPYTEAFFGQGTRLTVV.

This clonotype has ten or more counts. The chain uses TRBV29-1 and TRBJ1-4; perhaps TRBD1 as D (5 bases). V dropped 5 bases and J dropped 5 bases, with 12 bases sitting between them. Germline CDR1 SQVTM, CDR2 ANQGSEA. The CDR3 is 13 amino acids. In DNA, the CDR3 is TGCAGCGTTTACGGGGAGGGGAATGAAAAACTGTTTTTT. As protein: CSVYGEGNEKLFF.

This clonotype was seen a few times. This chain connects TRBV2 to TRBJ2-1; D perhaps matches TRBD2 (7 bases). V lost 2 bases and J lost 8, with 22 bases in between. The CDR3 runs to 17 residues. Germline loops: CDR1 SNHLY, CDR2 FYNNEI. The DNA of the CDR3 is TGTGCCAGCAGTGAATGGGGTACGAGCGGAGGGGGGGATGAGCAGTTCTTC. Encoded protein: CASSEWGTSGGGDEQFF.

This clonotype was seen at least ten times. This sequence joins TRBV7-2 and TRBJ2-6; D is unresolved. Germline V gene sequence: CDR1 SGHTA, CDR2 FQGNSA. The CDR3 totals 16 residues. Between the trimmed V and J ends, which lost 3 bases and 1 base, there was a span of 10 bases. CDR3 amino acids: CASSLALGSGANVLTF. CDR3 DNA: TGTGCCAGCAGCTTGGCCTTAGGGTCTGGGGCCAACGTCCTGACTTTC.

This clonotype occurred many times. The V and J genes are TRBV4-2 and TRBJ2-7; D might be TRBD2 (6 bases). This CDR3 has 13 residues. CDR1 is LGHNA and CDR2 is YNFKEQ in the germline V gene. V gave up 0 bases and J gave up 7 bases, with 10 bases separating them. The CDR3 region is CASSQDRAGEQYF. Here the CDR3 DNA reads TGTGCCAGCAGCCAAGATCGGGCGGGGGAGCAGTACTTC.

This clonotype has at least ten counts. The V and J genes are TRBV20-1 and TRBJ2-1, with D possibly TRBD1 on 5 matching bases. Germline V gene sequence: CDR1 DFQATT, CDR2 SNEGSKA (reference sequence). The CDR3 totals 14 residues. V lost 3 bases and J 3 bases, leaving 12 bases between the germline ends. CDR3 in amino acids: CSASRGQLYNEQFF. Here the CDR3 DNA reads TGCAGTGCTAGTCGAGGACAACTCTACAATGAGCAGTTCTTC.

A remark on this clonotype: A much larger clone differs by one base, so this may be a read error. The chain combines TRBV5-4 with TRBJ1-1, with D unresolved. The CDR3 has 15 residues. Germline V gives CDR1 SGHNT, CDR2 YYREEE (reference sequence). CDR3 in DNA: TGTGCCGGCAGCTTGGCTCGTAGGGTGAACACTGAAGCTTTCTTT. It encodes CAGSLARRVNTEAFF. Combining the CDR3 with reference TRBV5-4 and TRBJ1-1 gives the whole variable domain ETGVTQSPTHLIKTRGQQVTLRCSSQSGHNTVSWYQQALGQGPQFIFQYYREEENGRGNFPPRFSGLQFPNYSSELNVNALELDDSALYLCAGSLARRVNTEAFFGQGTRLTVV.